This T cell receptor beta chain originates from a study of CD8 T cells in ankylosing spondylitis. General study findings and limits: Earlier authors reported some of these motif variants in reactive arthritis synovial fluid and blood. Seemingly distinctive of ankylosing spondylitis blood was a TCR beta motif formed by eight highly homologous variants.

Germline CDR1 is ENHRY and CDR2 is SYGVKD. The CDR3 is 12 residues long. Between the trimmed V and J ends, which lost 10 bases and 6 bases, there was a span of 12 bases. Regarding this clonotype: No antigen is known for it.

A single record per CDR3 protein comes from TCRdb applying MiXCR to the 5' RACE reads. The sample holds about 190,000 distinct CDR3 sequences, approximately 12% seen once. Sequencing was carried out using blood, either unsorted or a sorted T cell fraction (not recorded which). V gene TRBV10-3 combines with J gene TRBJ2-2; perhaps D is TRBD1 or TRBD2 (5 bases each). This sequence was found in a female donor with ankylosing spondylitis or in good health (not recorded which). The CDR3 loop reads CATGSLPGELFF. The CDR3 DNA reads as TGTGCCACAGGGAGCCTCCCCGGGGAGCTGTTTTTT.